The sequence of this TCR beta chain was determined in a study of T cell responses to AZD1222 COVID-19 vaccine (TCRdb year 2021). General notes on the study: TCR sequencing covered about 230 trial participants: around 210 given two doses of AZD1222 and around 26 given two doses of MenACWY control vaccine. Trial participants were enrolled by age into 18-55, 56-69 and 70-plus year subgroups, with roughly 160, 29 and 62 TCR-sequenced participants respectively.

Details on this clone: Its recognized antigen is unknown. No base quality information exists; no much larger clone differs at one position.

The research as a whole found: Reportedly, close to half of the unique spike-specific TCRs recognized epitopes lying outside the regions that are mutated in the B.1.351 and B.1.1.7 variants. The 56-69-year group was small, and its depth increase did not reach significance, likely because of low power. Because no day 14 peak-response samples were available, repertoires were characterized only after the peak T cell response. A significant rise in spike-specific TCR breadth and depth was observed after two AZD1222 doses relative to day 0 and relative to MenACWY recipients. Participants were mostly white British, with more females than males. The authors suggested clonal diversity may have been underestimated. CD4 TCRs associated with the vaccine covered the entire spike protein, and the dominant responses were in regions 160-218 and 743-854. Only six or seven AZD1222 recipients were SARS-CoV-2 seropositive at baseline, limiting conclusions about previously exposed vaccinees.

The CDR3 regions of human TCRbeta chains were analyzed by immunosequencing. The authors' analysis ran thus. Repertoire TCRs were checked for matches against a reference library of SARS-CoV-2-specific TCRs that had been generated using the MIRA antigen-specificity platform. Breadth was defined as the fraction of unique TCRs that were SARS-CoV-2-associated, and depth was defined as the fraction of total T cells that were SARS-CoV-2-associated. Using the MIRA data, every spike-specific TCR was mapped to the spike region that the TCR reacted to and assigned to either a CD4 or a CD8 class. Log10-transformed breadth and depth values were compared by one-way ANOVA with Sidak's multiple comparisons tests. In TCRdb, the immuneACCESS table is reduced to in-frame sequences with V and J assigned. These tables do not hold every clone; where another copy was compared, an unresolved V gene accounts for under half, and the others remain unexplained. V, J and clone size reflect that table, while D and trimming were determined from the DNA. This sample is represented by 50,000 or so clones; around nine tenths of them were singletons. Approximately 5% of the sample is in the top ten clones.

Sample time point, as interpreted from the label and publication: about 28 days (+/-7) after the second vaccine dose. AZD1222 recipients given second doses at about 4 weeks or at about 12 weeks were pooled, since spike-specific TCR depth and breadth were not found to differ between the two schedules. Vaccinee samples came from UK trials COV001 and COV002, including a single-blind randomized controlled phase 2/3 trial of AZD1222 (ChAdOx1 nCoV-19) in healthy adults. For TCRbeta chain sequencing, PBMC samples from trial participants were taken at day 0 and at day 28 after the second dose. This specimen was peripheral blood, taken 28 days after the second AZD1222 dose. The origin of this receptor is an adult who received the AZD1222 COVID-19 vaccine.

The nucleotide sequence is given as TGTGCCAGTAGTATAAGGGCCAGGGAGTCGTACGAGCAGTACTTC. The resulting protein is CASSIRARESYEQYF. This sequence uses TRBV19 and TRBJ2-7, with the D gene possibly TRBD1 or TRBD2, each one fitting 5 bases. Looking up the germline V gene (reference sequence) yields CDR1 LNHDA and CDR2 SQIVND. The CDR3 runs 15 amino acids, cysteine and phenylalanine included. Only the CDR3 DNA stays, 45 bases, in frame from base 1. At the junction V is shortened by 2 bases and J by 4 bases, with 15 bases in between.